The 17 T cell receptor beta chains listed next were all sequenced from one sample in a study of CD8+CD57+ T cells in acquired aplastic anemia. The use of genomic DNA as template underpinned the TCR beta VDJ and CDR3 profiling. MiXCR, applied by TCRdb to the reads, yields one record per CDR3 protein. The data hold hundreds of thousands of distinct CDR3 sequences, with about two thirds observed a single time. The specimen sequenced was sorted CD4+, CD8+, or CD8+CD57+ T cells (not recorded which) from PBMCs. The receptor set was obtained from a human donor in good health, serving as a control.

This clonotype was observed many times. The CDR3 here is CASSLTRGQYF. CDR3 nucleotide sequence: TGTGCCAGCAGCTTAACGAGGGGGCAGTATTTT. The V call is TRBV7-2, the J call TRBJ2-3, with D perhaps assigned TRBD1 or TRBD2 (5 bases each). Per the germline V gene, CDR1 is SGHTA and CDR2 is FQGNSA. Trimming stripped 2 bases from V and 11 bases from J, with 8 bases between. The CDR3 runs to 11 residues.

As DNA, the CDR3 is TGTGCCAGCAGAAGACAGGGGGGCTCCTACGAGCAGTACACCTTC. This codes for CASRRQGGSYEQYTF. The V call is TRBV7-9, the J call TRBJ1-2, with TRBD1 matching over 9 bases. The CDR3 is made up of 15 amino acids. CDR1 SEHNR and CDR2 FQNEAQ come from the germline V gene (reference sequence). Trimming took 6 bases from V and 11 from J; bases not matched to a gene: 16.

The chain has TRBV20-1 and TRBJ2-3; 12 bases match TRBD2. After removal of 3 bases from V and 11 bases from J, the junction contained 12 bases not matched to a gene. This CDR3 contains 15 residues. Germline V gene data show CDR1 as DFQATT and CDR2 as SNEGSKA (reference sequence). The CDR3 region is CSASPTSGGYREQYF. Here the CDR3 DNA reads TGCAGTGCTAGTCCGACTAGCGGGGGTTACCGGGAGCAGTATTTT.

The chain combines TRBV5-1 with TRBJ2-7; possibly TRBD1 or TRBD2 for D (5 bases each). The ends were cut back, 5 bases at V and 4 bases at J, with 19 bases in the middle. This CDR3 comprises 15 residues. The V gene's germline CDR1 is SGHRS and CDR2 YFSETQ. CDR3 DNA sequence: TGCGCCAGCAGGCCCGGGGCACCCGATCCATACGAGCAGTACTTC. Protein sequence: CASRPGAPDPYEQYF.

V gene TRBV5-6 combines with J gene TRBJ2-1; D tentatively reads TRBD1 or TRBD2 (6 bases each). The ends were cut back, 0 bases at V and 10 bases at J, with 11 bases in the middle. The CDR3 has 13 residues. Germline CDR1 SGHDT, CDR2 YYEEEE. CDR3: CASSLAKGGEQFF. The CDR3, as DNA: TGTGCCAGCAGCTTGGCCAAAGGGGGGGAGCAGTTCTTC.

Points on this clonotype: One junction end disagrees with the germline gene, perhaps due to a read error. The chain has TRBV6-9 and TRBJ2-3, with 12 bases matching TRBD2. CDR1 MNHGY and CDR2 SVAAGI come from the germline V gene. The CDR3 consists of 16 residues. The CDR3 region is CASNLLAGGRTDTQYF. As DNA, the CDR3 is TGTGCCAGCAACCTACTAGCGGGGGGTCGCACAGATACGCAGTATTTC.

Comment on this clonotype: A junction end diverges from the germline sequence, so it may reflect a read error. This chain connects TRBV2 to TRBJ2-6, with TRBD1 as a possible D gene (5 bases). This CDR3 contains 16 residues. Looked up from germline, CDR1 is SNHLY and CDR2 is FYNNEI. The CDR3 sequence: CASSEQGGITAELLSF. For the CDR3, the DNA is TGTGCCAGCAGCGAGCAGGGTGGTATCACCGCCGAGCTCCTTTCTTTC.

The V gene is TRBV20-1, the J gene TRBJ1-1, with no clear D. This CDR3 spans 13 amino acids. Trimming removed 6 bases from V and 8 bases from J, with 19 bases in between. From germline, CDR1 is DFQATT and CDR2 SNEGSKA (reference sequence). The CDR3 DNA is TGCAGTGCGCCTCGACGGAACTCCACCGAAGCTTTCTTT. Protein product: CSAPRRNSTEAFF.

This clonotype appeared a single time. The V gene is TRBV24-1, the J gene TRBJ2-1, with TRBD2 matching 11 bases. After removal of 4 bases from V and 10 bases from J, the junction contained 5 bases not matched to a gene. Germline lookup yields CDR1 KGHDR and CDR2 SFDVKD. This CDR3 has 14 amino acids. The DNA of the CDR3 is TGTGCCACCAGTGACACGACTAGCGGGGACGAGCAGTTCTTC. Protein product: CATSDTTSGDEQFF.

A word on this clonotype: An end of the junction differs from the germline gene, which may be a read error. The gene calls are TRBV23-1 and TRBJ2-1, with TRBD2 identical over 14 bases. TRBV23-1 is an ORF; its function is uncertain. CDR3 length: 20 amino acids. The CDR3 sequence: CASSRPTSGGGRGAYNEQFF. The CDR3 coding sequence is TGTGCCAGCAGTCGACCGACTAGCGGGGGGGGCCGTGGCGCCTACAATGAGCAGTTCTTC.

This chain uses TRBV29-1 with TRBJ1-4; D is ambiguous. The CDR3 has 11 residues. Germline V gene sequence: CDR1 SQVTM, CDR2 ANQGSEA. V was pared by 4 bases and J by 7 bases, with 7 bases between. The CDR3 bases are TGCAGCGTTGTAGAGGGTGAAAAACTGTTTTTT. This codes for CSVVEGEKLFF.

The chain recombines TRBV10-3 with TRBJ2-3, with a weak D call TRBD1 (5 bases). V gave up 10 bases and J gave up 1 base, with 12 bases separating them. Germline loops: CDR1 ENHRY, CDR2 SYGVKD. CDR3 length equals 13 residues. CDR3 DNA: TGTGCCAGCATCAGGGATCGCACAGATACGCAGTATTTT. Translation gives CASIRDRTDTQYF.

This clonotype was recorded at least ten times. This may arise from a read error, as a much more abundant clone is one base away. The chain employs TRBV10-3 and TRBJ1-1, with D tentatively TRBD1 (5 bases). In germline, CDR1 is ENHRY, CDR2 SYGVKD. The CDR3 has 15 amino acids. The CDR3 loop is CATSEWSQGETEAFF. CDR3 DNA sequence: TGTGCCACCAGTGAGTGGTCTCAGGGCGAGACTGAAGCTTTCTTT.

This clonotype was seen ten or more times. The CDR3 DNA sequence: TGTGCCAGCAGTTATGAAAAGCGAATTTCACCCCTCCACTTT. It encodes CASSYEKRISPLHF. This chain links TRBV6-6 with TRBJ1-6; D not resolved. The CDR3 is made up of 14 amino acids. Germline CDR1 and CDR2: MNHNY and SVGAGI (reference sequence). V was trimmed by 3 bases and J by 9 bases, leaving 12 bases between them.

This clonotype was picked up many times. The chain joins TRBV7-2 to TRBJ1-1; D unresolved. Germline CDR1 SGHTA, CDR2 FQGNSA. The CDR3 contains 15 residues. The ends were cut back, 4 bases at V and 2 bases at J, with 14 bases in the middle. Here the CDR3 reads CASSSSSGSNTEAFF. CDR3 in DNA: TGTGCCAGCAGCTCCTCGTCCGGGTCAAACACTGAAGCTTTCTTT.

As to this clonotype: Sequence at one end of the junction differs from germline and may be a read error. V usage is TRBV7-9 and J usage is TRBJ2-7, with D hard to call. The germline gives CDR1 SEHNR, CDR2 FQNEAQ (reference sequence). This CDR3 contains 14 residues. The CDR3 coding sequence is TGTGCCAGCAGGACCGGTCTGCGATCCTACGAGCCGTACTTC. This encodes CASRTGLRSYEPYF. The full variable domain, its missing parts supplied by reference TRBV7-9 and TRBJ2-7, is DTGVSQNPRHKITKRGQNVTFRCDPISEHNRLYWYRQTLGQGPEFLTYFQNEAQLEKSRLLSDRFSAERPKGSFSTLEIQRTEQGDSAMYLCASRTGLRSYEPYFGPGTRLTVT.

As regards this clonotype: This CDR3 is missing its conserved last phenylalanine or tryptophan, likely due to a read error. The DNA is omitted, as the CDR3 cannot be located on it reliably, and the CDR3 follows TCRdb's listing. The chain joins TRBV7-2 to TRBJ1-5; the DNA was not compared with TRBD1, the D call given in the table. The CDR3 spans 13 amino acids, including both terminal residues. Germline V CDR1 and CDR2: SGHTA, FQGNSA. CDR3 in amino acids: CASSGQGYPSQEL.